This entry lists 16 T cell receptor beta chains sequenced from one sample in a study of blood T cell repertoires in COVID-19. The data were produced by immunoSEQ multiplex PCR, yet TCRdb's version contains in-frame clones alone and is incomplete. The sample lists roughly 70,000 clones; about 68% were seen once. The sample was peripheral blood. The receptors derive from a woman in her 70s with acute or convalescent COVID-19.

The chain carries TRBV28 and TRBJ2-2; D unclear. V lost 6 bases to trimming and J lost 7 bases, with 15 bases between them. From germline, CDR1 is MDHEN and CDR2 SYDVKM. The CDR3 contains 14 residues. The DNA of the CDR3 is TGTGCCAGCAGCCCATCTACTACGGTCGGGGAGCTGTTTTTT. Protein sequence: CASSPSTTVGELFF.

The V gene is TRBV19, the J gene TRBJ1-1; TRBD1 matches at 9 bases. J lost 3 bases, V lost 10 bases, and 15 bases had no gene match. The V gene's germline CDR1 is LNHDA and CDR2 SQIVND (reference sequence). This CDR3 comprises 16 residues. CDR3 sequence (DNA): TGTGCCACCCTCCCCCAGCGGGGACAGGGTTACACTGAAGCTTTCTTT. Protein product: CATLPQRGQGYTEAFF. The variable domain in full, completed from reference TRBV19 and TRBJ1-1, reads DGGITQSPKYLFRKEGQNVTLSCEQNLNHDAMYWYRQDPGQGLRLIYYSQIVNDFQKGDIAEGYSVSREKKESFPLTVTSAQKNPTAFYLCATLPQRGQGYTEAFFGQGTRLTVV.

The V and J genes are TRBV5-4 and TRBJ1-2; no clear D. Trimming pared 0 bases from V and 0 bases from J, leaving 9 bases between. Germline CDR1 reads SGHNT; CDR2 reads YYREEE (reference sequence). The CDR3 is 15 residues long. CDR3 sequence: CASSLEIRTNYGYTF. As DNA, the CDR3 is TGTGCCAGCAGCTTGGAAATCAGAACTAACTATGGCTACACCTTC.

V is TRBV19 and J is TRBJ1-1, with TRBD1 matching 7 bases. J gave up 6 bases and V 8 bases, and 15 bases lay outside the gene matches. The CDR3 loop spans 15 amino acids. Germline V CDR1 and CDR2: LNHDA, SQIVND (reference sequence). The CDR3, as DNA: TGTGCCAGTCGGAAGGGGGCGTTCGGAGGCCCTGAAGCTTTCTTT. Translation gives CASRKGAFGGPEAFF.

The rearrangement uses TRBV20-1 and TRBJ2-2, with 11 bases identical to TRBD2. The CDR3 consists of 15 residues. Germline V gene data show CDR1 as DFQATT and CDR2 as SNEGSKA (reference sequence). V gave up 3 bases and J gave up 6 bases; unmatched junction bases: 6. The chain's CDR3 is CSASGLAGGSGELFF. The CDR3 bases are TGCAGTGCTAGTGGCCTAGCGGGAGGATCCGGGGAGCTGTTTTTT.

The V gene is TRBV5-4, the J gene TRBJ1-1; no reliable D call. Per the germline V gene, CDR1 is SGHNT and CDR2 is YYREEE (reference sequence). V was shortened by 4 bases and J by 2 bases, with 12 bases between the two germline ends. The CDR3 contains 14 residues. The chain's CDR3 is CASSPPGVNTEAFF. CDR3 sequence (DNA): TGTGCCAGCAGCCCCCCCGGGGTCAACACTGAAGCTTTCTTT.

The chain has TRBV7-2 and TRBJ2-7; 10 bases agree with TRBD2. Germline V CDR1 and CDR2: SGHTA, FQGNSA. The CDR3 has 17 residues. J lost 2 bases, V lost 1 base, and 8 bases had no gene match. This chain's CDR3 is CASSLVILAGQPYEQYF. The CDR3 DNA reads TGTGCCAGCAGCTTAGTAATACTAGCGGGGCAACCCTACGAGCAGTACTTC. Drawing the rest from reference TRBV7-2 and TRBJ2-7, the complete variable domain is GAGVSQSPSNKVTEKGKDVELRCDPISGHTALYWYRQSLGQGLEFLIYFQGNSAPDKSGLPSDRFSAERTGGSVSTLTIQRTQQEDSAVYLCASSLVILAGQPYEQYFGPGTRLTVT.

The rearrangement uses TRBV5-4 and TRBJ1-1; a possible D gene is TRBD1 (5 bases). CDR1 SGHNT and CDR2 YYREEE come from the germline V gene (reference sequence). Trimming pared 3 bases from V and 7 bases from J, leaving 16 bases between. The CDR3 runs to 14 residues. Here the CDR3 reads CASSSVGPQGEAFF. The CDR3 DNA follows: TGTGCCAGCAGCTCAGTTGGGCCTCAGGGTGAAGCTTTCTTT.

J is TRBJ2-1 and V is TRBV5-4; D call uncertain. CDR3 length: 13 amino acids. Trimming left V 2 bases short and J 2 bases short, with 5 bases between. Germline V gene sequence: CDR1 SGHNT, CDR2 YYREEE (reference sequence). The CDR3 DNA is TGTGCCAGCAGCTTCAATCCCTACAATGAGCAGTTCTTC. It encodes CASSFNPYNEQFF.

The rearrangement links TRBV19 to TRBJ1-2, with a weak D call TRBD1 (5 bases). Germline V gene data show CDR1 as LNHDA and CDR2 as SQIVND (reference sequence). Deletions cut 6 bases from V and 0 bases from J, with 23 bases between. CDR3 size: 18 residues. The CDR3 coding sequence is TGTGCCAGTAGCCCGGGAGGAGACAGTCGGGCCTCTAACTATGGCTACACCTTC. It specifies CASSPGGDSRASNYGYTF.

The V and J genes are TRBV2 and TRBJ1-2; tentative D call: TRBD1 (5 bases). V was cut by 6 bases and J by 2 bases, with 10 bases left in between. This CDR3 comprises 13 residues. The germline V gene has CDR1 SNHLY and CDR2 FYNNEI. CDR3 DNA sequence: TGTGCCAGCAGGGCAGGGTTGAACTATGGCTACACCTTC. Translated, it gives CASRAGLNYGYTF.

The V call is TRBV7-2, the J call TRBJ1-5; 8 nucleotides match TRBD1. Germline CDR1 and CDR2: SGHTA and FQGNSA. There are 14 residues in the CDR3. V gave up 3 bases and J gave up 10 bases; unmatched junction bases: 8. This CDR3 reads CASSFPGQGRPQHF. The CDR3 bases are TGTGCCAGCAGCTTCCCCGGACAGGGACGTCCCCAGCATTTT.

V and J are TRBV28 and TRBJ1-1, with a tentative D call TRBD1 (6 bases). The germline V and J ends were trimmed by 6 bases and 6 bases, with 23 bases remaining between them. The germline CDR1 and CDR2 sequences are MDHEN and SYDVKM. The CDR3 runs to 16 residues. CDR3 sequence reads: CASSSRQSLRGAEAFF. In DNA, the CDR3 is TGTGCCAGCAGCTCTCGACAGAGTCTCAGGGGAGCTGAAGCTTTCTTT.

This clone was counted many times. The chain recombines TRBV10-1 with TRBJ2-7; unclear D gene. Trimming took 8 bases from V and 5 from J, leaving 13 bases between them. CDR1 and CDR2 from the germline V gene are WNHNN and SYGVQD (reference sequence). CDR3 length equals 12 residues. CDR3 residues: CASGPGYHEQYF. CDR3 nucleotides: TGCGCCAGCGGTCCCGGGTACCACGAGCAGTACTTC.

CDR3 nucleotide sequence: TGTGCCAGTAGTTTGGGGACAGGGGGAAACTATGGCTACACCTTC. Translation: CASSLGTGGNYGYTF. The genes are TRBV19 and TRBJ1-2, with 11 nucleotides matching TRBD1. CDR3 length: 15 residues. The junction had 4 bases not matched to a gene; V was cut back by 5 bases and J by 2 bases. Germline V gene sequence: CDR1 LNHDA, CDR2 SQIVND (reference sequence).

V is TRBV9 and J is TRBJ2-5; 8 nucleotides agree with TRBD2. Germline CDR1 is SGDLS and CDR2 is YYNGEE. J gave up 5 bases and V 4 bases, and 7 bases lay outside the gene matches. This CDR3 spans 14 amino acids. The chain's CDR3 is CASSPGGARETQYF. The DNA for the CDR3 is TGTGCCAGCAGCCCCGGGGGGGCGCGCGAGACCCAGTACTTC.